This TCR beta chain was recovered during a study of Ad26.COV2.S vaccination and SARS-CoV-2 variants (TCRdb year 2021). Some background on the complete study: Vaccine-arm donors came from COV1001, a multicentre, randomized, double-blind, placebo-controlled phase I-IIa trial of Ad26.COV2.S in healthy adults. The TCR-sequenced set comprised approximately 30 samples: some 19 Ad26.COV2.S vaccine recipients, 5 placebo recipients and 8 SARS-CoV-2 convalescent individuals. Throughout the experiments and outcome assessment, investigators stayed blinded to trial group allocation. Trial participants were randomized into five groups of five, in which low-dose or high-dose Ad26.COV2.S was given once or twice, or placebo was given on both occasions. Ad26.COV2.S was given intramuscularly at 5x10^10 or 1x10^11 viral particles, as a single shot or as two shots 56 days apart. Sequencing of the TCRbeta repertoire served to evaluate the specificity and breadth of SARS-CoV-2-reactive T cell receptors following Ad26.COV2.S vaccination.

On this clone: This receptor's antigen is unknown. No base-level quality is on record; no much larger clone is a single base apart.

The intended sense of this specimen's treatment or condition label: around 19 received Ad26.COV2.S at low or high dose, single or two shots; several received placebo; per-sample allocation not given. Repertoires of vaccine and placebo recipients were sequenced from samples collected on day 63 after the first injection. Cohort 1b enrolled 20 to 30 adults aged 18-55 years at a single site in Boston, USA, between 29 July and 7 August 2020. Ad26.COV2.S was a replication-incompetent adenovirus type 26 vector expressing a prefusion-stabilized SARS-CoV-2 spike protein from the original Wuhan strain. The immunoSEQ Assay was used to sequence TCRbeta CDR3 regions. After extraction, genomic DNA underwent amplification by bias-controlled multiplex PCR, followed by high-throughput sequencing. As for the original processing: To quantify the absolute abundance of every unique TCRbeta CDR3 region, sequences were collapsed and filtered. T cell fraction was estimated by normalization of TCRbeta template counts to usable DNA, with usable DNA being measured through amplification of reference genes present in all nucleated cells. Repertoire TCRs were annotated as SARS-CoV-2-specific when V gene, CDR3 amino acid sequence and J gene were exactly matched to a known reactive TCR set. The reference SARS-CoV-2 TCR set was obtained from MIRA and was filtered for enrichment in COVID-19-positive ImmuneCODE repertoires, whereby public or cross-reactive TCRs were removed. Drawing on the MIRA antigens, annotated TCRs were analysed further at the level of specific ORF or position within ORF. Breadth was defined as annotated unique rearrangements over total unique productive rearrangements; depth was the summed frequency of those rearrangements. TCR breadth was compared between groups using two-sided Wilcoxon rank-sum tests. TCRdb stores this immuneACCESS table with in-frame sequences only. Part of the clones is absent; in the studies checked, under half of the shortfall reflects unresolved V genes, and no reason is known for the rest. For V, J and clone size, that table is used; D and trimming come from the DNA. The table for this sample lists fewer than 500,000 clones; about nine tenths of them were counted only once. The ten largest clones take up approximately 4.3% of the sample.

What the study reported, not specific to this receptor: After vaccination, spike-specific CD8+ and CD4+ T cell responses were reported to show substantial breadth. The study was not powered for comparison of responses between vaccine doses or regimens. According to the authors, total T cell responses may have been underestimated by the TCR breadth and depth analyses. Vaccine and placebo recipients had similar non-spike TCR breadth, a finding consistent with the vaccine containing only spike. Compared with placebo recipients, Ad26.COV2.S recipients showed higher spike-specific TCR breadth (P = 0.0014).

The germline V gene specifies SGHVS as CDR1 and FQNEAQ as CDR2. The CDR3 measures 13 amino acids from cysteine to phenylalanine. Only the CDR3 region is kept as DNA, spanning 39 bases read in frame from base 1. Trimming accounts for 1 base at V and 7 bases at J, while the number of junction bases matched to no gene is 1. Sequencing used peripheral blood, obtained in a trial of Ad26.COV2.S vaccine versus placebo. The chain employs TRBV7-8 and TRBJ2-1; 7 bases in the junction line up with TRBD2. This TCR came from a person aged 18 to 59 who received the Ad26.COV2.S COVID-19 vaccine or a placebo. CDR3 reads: CASSLGRENEQFF. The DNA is TGTGCCAGCAGCTTAGGGCGGGAGAATGAGCAGTTCTTC.